This T cell receptor beta chain was observed in a study of cytomegalovirus exposure and HLA in healthy donors. As to this clone: The antigen remains unidentified.

The PCR ran on 60 Vbeta and 13 Jbeta primers. Original analysis: Among the unique TCR beta chains that a later analysis counted, 70 million to 85 million in all, approximately 12 million were shared. The table came from immunoSEQ multiplex PCR; TCRdb's copy has only in-frame clones and leaves some out. D and trimming were read from the DNA, whereas the V and J calls and clone size are those reported in that table. Of roughly 200,000 clones listed, around nine tenths are singletons. Study-level points and caveats: In a later analysis, compared with equally common non-associated chains, HLA-associated beta chains were more expanded.

In germline, CDR1 is ENHRY, CDR2 SYGVKD. This CDR3 has 13 residues. Losses at the gene ends were 4 bases for V and 4 bases for J; bases not matched to a gene: 2. The V and J genes are TRBV10-3 and TRBJ2-3, with 7 positions matching TRBD1. The sample was PBMCs. The clonotype comes from a woman aged 25 to 39 in good health and CMV-seronegative. The CDR3 spells CAISGQGSDTQYF. The DNA of the CDR3 is TGTGCCATCAGTGGACAGGGATCAGATACGCAGTATTTT.